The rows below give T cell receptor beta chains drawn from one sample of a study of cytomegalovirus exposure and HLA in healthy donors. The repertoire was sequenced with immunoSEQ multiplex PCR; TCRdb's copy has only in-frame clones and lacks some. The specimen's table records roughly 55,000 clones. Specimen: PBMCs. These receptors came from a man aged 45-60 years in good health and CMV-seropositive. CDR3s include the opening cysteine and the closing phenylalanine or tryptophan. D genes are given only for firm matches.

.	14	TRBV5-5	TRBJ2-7	CASSLGGTRYEQYF	TGTGCCAGCAGCTTGGGTGGGACAAGGTACGAGCAGTACTTC
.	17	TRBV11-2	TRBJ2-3	CASSSRPTSSPTDTQYF	TGTGCCAGCAGCTCCCGCCCTACTAGTTCCCCGACGGATACGCAGTATTTT
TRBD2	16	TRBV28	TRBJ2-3	CASSSPASGRLDTQYF	TGTGCCAGCAGTTCCCCAGCTAGCGGGAGGCTAGATACGCAGTATTTT
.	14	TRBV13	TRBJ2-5	CASSSSVGGETQYF	TGTGCCAGCAGTTCTAGCGTCGGGGGAGAGACCCAGTACTTC
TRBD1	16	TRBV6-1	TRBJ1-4	CASSAVRDRAGEKLFF	TGTGCCAGCAGTGCCGTCCGGGACAGGGCTGGTGAAAAACTGTTTTTT
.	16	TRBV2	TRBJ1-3	CASSEDAAYSGNTIYF	TGTGCCAGCAGTGAAGACGCGGCGTACTCTGGAAACACCATATATTTT
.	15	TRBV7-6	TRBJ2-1	CASSRGGAGDNEQFF	TGTGCCAGCAGCCGCGGAGGAGCGGGTGACAATGAGCAGTTCTTC
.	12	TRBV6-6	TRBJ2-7	CASSYSGHEQYF	TGTGCCAGCAGTTACTCGGGGCACGAGCAGTACTTC
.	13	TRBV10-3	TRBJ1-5	CAIQGSPNQPQHF	TGTGCCATACAGGGAAGTCCCAATCAGCCCCAGCATTTT
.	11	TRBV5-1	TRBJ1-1	CASVGEGEAFF	TGCGCCAGCGTTGGGGAGGGTGAAGCTTTCTTT
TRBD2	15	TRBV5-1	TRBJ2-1	CASSILGLAVNEQFF	TGCGCCAGCAGCATACTAGGACTAGCGGTGAATGAGCAGTTCTTC
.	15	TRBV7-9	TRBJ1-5	CASSLGPGVYQPQHF	TGTGCCAGCAGCTTAGGGCCAGGGGTCTATCAGCCCCAGCATTTT
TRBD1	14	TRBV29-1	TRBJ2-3	CSARDRANTDTQYF	TGCAGCGCTCGGGACAGGGCGAACACAGATACGCAGTATTTT
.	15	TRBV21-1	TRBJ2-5	CASSKMVGVGETQYF	TGTGCCAGCAGCAAAATGGTAGGGGTCGGGGAGACCCAGTACTTC
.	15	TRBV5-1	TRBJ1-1	CASSRSTGVNTEAFF	TGCGCCAGCAGCAGATCGACAGGAGTCAACACTGAAGCTTTCTTT
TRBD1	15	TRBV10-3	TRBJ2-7	CATKAGQGEAYEQYF	TGTGCCACCAAGGCCGGACAGGGGGAAGCCTACGAGCAGTACTTC
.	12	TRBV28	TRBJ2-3	CATAVSTDTQYF	TGTGCCACCGCGGTCAGCACAGATACGCAGTATTTT
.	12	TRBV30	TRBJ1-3	CAWSRQGNTIYF	TGTGCCTGGAGTCGACAGGGAAACACCATATATTTT
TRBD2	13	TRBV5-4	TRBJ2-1	CASSLTGGNEQFF	TGTGCCAGCAGCCTGACGGGGGGGAATGAGCAGTTCTTC
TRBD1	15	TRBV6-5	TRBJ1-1	CASSYSRSDRGGAFF	TGTGCCAGCAGTTACTCTCGTTCAGACAGGGGGGGAGCTTTCTTT
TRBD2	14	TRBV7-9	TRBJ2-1	CASRFGLAQDEQFF	TGTGCCAGCAGATTTGGACTAGCTCAGGATGAGCAGTTCTTC
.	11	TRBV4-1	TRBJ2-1	CASSQDADSFF	TGCGCCAGCAGCCAAGATGCCGACTCGTTCTTC